The present T cell receptor beta chain was sequenced within a study of cytomegalovirus exposure and HLA in healthy donors. Study-wide results and caveats: In a later analysis, the majority of CMV-associated beta chains seemingly showed HLA restriction. What a later analysis showed was that several of the most significant clusters appeared linked to common viral pathogens. A later analysis, which compared TCR beta chains of equal frequency, found the HLA-associated ones more clonally expanded.

Per the germline V gene, CDR1 is SGHTA and CDR2 is FQGNSA. The CDR3 has 14 residues. The V segment lost 5 bases and the J segment 3 bases; nucleotides outside the gene matches: 5. PCR used 60 Vbeta primers and 13 Jbeta primers. Produced via immunoSEQ multiplex PCR; TCRdb's table is partial and in-frame only. The profile covers some 160,000 clones, with roughly 76% appearing a single time and approximately 2.1% taken by the ten largest. This clone appeared once. The target antigen is unknown. Other DNA sequences of this sample code for an identical CDR3. The clonotype comes from a male donor in good health and CMV-seronegative. The sequencing input was PBMCs. The J gene is TRBJ1-2, the V gene TRBV7-2, with 8 bases identical to TRBD1. The CDR3 region is CASSPGTGDYGYTF. The CDR3 nucleotides read TGTGCCAGCAGCCCCGGGACAGGAGACTATGGCTACACCTTC.